A few counts support the clone carrying this T cell receptor (beta chain). The sample originates from a study of blood T cells in healthy people across ages. The second PCR ran about 6 to 11 cycles with a sample-barcoded 5' primer and J-beta primers. TCRdb re-analysed the 5' RACE reads in MiXCR, keeping a single row per CDR3 protein. The sample contains 500,000 to 550,000 distinct CDR3 sequences, approximately 25% of which appear only once. The CDR3 consists of 13 residues. The ends were cut back, 2 bases at V and 6 bases at J, with 11 bases in the middle. Germline V lookup: CDR1 SEHNR, CDR2 FQNEAQ (reference sequence). The same specimen was also included in a second study, on T cells of mothers and their children. That work contributes: Thymic selection molds TCR recombination output in a comparable way in related and unrelated pairs. No T cell clones of persistent microchimeric origin were detected.

This chain connects TRBV7-9 to TRBJ2-7, with D possibly TRBD2 on 6 matching bases. The receptor was isolated from a boy aged 5 to 17 in good health. The sample was blood. The CDR3 DNA sequence: TGTGCCAGCAGCTTAACGGGGGTTTCCGAGCAGTACTTC. Protein: CASSLTGVSEQYF. Supplemented by reference TRBV7-9 and TRBJ2-7, the full variable domain reads DTGVSQNPRHKITKRGQNVTFRCDPISEHNRLYWYRQTLGQGPEFLTYFQNEAQLEKSRLLSDRFSAERPKGSFSTLEIQRTEQGDSAMYLCASSLTGVSEQYFGPGTRLTVT.